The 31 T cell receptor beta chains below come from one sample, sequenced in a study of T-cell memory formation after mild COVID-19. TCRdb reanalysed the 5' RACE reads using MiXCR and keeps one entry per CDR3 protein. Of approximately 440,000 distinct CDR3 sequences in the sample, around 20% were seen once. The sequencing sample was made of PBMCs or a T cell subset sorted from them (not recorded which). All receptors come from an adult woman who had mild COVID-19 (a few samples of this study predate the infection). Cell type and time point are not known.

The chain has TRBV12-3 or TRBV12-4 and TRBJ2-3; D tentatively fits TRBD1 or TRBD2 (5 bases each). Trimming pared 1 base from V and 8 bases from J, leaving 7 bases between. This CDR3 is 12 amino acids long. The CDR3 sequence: CASSLEGTTQYF. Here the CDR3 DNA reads TGTGCCAGCAGTTTAGAAGGGACTACGCAGTATTTT.

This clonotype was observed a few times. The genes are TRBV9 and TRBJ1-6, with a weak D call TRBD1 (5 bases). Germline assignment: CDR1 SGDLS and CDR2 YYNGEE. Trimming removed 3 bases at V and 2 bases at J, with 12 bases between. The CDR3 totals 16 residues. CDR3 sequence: CASSGGVDPYNSPLHF. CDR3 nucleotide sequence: TGTGCCAGCAGCGGGGGGGTGGATCCCTATAATTCACCCCTCCACTTT.

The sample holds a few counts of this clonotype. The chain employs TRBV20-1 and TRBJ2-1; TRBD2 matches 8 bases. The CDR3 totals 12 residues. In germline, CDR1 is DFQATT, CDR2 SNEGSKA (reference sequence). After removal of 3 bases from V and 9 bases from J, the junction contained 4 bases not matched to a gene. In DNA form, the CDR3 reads TGCAGTGCTAGCCGGGGGGGCGTTGAGCAGTTCTTC. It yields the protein CSASRGGVEQFF.

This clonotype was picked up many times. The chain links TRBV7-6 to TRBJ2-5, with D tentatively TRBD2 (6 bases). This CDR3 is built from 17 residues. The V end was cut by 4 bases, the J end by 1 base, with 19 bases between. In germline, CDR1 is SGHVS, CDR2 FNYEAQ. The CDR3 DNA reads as TGTGCCAGCAGCTCCCTCCGAAGGGACTCGAGCCAAGAGACCCAGTACTTC. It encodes CASSSLRRDSSQETQYF.

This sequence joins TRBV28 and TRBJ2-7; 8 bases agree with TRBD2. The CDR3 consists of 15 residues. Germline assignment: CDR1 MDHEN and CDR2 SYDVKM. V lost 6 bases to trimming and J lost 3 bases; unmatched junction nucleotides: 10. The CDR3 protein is CASRAGGSVIYEQYF. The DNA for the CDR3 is TGTGCCAGCAGGGCGGGAGGCTCCGTGATCTACGAGCAGTACTTC.

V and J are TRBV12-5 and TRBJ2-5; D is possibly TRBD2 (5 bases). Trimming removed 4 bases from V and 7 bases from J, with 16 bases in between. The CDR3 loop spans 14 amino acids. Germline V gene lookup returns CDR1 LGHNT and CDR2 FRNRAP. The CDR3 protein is CASGSPERSGTQYF. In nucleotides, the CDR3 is TGTGCTAGTGGTTCTCCCGAGCGGTCGGGGACCCAGTACTTC.

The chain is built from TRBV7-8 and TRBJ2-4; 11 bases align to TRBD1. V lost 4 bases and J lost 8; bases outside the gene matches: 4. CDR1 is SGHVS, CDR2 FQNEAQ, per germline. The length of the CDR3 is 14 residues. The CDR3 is CASSYRDRGDIQYF. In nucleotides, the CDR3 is TGTGCCAGCAGCTACCGGGACAGGGGGGACATTCAGTACTTC.

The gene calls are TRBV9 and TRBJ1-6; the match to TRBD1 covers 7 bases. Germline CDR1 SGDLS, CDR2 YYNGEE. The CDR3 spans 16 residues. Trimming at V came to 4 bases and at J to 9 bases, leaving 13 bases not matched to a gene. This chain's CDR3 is CASSHTPGTDASPLHF. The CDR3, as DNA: TGTGCCAGCAGCCACACTCCCGGGACAGACGCTTCACCCCTCCACTTT.

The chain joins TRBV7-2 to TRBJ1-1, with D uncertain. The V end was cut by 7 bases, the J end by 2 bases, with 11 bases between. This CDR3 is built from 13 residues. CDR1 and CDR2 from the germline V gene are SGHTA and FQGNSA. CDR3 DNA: TGTGCCAGCAAAAGCCAACCAAACACTGAAGCTTTCTTT. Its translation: CASKSQPNTEAFF.

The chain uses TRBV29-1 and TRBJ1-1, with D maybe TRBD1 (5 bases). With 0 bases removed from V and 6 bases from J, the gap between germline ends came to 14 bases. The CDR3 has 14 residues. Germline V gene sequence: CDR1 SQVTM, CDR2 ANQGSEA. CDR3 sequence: CSVEDGSGAPEAFF. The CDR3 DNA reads TGCAGCGTTGAAGATGGGTCTGGGGCTCCTGAAGCTTTCTTT.

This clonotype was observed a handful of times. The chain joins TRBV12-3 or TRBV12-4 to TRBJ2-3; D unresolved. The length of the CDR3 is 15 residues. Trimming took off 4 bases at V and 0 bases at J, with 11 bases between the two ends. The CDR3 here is CASSSKGTSTDTQYF. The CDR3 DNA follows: TGTGCCAGCAGTTCAAAGGGTACTAGCACAGATACGCAGTATTTT.

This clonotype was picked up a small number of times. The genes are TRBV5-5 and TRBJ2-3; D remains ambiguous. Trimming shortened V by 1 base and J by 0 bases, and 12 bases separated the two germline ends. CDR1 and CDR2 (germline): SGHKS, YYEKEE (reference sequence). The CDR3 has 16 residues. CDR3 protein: CASSLPSDRSTDTQYF. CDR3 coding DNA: TGTGCCAGCAGCTTGCCATCGGACCGTAGCACAGATACGCAGTATTTT. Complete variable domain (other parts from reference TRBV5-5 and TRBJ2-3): DAGVTQSPTHLIKTRGQQVTLRCSPISGHKSVSWYQQVLGQGPQFIFQYYEKEERGRGNFPDRFSARQFPNYSSELNVNALLLGDSALYLCASSLPSDRSTDTQYFGPGTRLTVL.

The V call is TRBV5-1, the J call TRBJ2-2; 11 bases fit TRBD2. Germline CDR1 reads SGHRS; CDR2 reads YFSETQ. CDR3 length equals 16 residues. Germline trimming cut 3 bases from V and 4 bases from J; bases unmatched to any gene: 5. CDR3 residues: CASSSLAGGSTGELFF. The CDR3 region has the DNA TGCGCCAGCAGCTCCTTAGCGGGAGGGTCCACCGGGGAGCTGTTTTTT.

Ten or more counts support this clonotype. CDR3 nucleotides: TGTGCCAGCCAGACAGGACGGACAGGGTACGAGCAGTACTTC. Protein sequence: CASQTGRTGYEQYF. The chain combines TRBV5-6 with TRBJ2-7; TRBD1 matches 8 bases. Germline CDR1 is SGHDT and CDR2 is YYEEEE. CDR3 length equals 14 residues. V was clipped by 7 bases and J by 4 bases; unmatched bases: 10.

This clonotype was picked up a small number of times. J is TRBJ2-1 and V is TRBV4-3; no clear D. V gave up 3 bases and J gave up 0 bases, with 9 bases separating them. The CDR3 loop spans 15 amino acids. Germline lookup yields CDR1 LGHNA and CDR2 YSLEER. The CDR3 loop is CASSQRRSSYNEQFF. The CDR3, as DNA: TGCGCCAGCAGCCAGCGAAGAAGCTCCTACAATGAGCAGTTCTTC.

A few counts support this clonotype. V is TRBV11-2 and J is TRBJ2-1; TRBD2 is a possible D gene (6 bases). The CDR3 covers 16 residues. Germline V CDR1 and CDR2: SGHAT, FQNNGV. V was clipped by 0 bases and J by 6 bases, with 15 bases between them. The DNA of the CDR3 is TGTGCCAGCAGCTTAGATGGTCCAGGCGGGGCCAATGAGCAGTTCTTC. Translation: CASSLDGPGGANEQFF.

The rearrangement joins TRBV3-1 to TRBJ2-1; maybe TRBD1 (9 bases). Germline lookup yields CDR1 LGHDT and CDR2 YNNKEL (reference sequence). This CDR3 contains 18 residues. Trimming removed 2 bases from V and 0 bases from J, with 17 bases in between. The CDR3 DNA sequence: TGTGCCAGCAGCCAAACCCGGGGGGGACAGGGCTCCTACAATGAGCAGTTCTTC. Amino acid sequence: CASSQTRGGQGSYNEQFF.

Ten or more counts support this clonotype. The CDR3 sequence is CSADGTGSDQPQHF. The CDR3 DNA reads TGCAGTGCCGATGGGACAGGGTCGGATCAGCCCCAGCATTTT. The J gene is TRBJ1-5, the V gene TRBV20-1, with 9 positions matching TRBD1. The CDR3 sequence is 14 residues long. Looked up from germline, CDR1 is DFQATT and CDR2 is SNEGSKA (reference sequence). V lost 6 bases and J lost 5; bases outside the gene matches: 8.

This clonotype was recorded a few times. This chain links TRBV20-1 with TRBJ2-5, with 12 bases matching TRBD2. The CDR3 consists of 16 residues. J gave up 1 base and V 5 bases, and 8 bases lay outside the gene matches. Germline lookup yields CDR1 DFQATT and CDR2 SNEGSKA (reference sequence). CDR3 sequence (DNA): TGCAGTGCTCACCAAGGACTAGCGGGATCCCAAGAGACCCAGTACTTC. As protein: CSAHQGLAGSQETQYF.

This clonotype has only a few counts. This chain's CDR3 is CASSYESTGTGAGAFF. Written as DNA, the CDR3 is TGTGCCAGCAGTTACGAAAGTACCGGGACAGGGGCTGGGGCTTTCTTT. The genes are TRBV6-5 and TRBJ1-1; 10 bases align to TRBD1. The germline V gene encodes CDR1 MNHEY and CDR2 SVGAGI. The junction had 14 bases not matched to a gene; V was cut back by 2 bases and J by 11 bases. The CDR3 consists of 16 residues.

The CDR3 DNA sequence: TGCGCCAGCAGCAGTACCAACAGTAACACTGAAGCTTTCTTT. It encodes CASSSTNSNTEAFF. The chain is built from TRBV5-1 and TRBJ1-1; D remains ambiguous. CDR1 is SGHRS and CDR2 is YFSETQ in the germline V gene. Trimming removed 4 bases from V and 2 bases from J, with 12 bases in between. The CDR3 sequence is 14 residues long.

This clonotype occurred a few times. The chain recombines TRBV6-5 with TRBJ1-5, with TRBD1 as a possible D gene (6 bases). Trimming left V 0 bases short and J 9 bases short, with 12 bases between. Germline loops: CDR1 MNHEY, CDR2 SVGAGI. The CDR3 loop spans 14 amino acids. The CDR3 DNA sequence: TGTGCCAGCAGTTACTCGAGGGGGAGTTGGCCCCAGCATTTT. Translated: CASSYSRGSWPQHF.

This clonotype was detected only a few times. CDR3 protein: CASSRTGGSPNQPQHF. DNA for the CDR3: TGTGCCAGCAGTCGGACAGGGGGTTCTCCTAATCAGCCCCAGCATTTT. The gene calls are TRBV6-5 and TRBJ1-5, with 10 bases that match TRBD1. The V and J ends lost 5 bases and 4 bases, in that order; junction bases with no gene match: 8. The CDR3 has 16 residues. Germline lookup yields CDR1 MNHEY and CDR2 SVGAGI.

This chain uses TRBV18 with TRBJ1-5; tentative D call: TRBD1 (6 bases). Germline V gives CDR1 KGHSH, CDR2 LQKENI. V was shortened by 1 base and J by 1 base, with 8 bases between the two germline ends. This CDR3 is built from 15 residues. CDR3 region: CASSPRTESNQPQHF. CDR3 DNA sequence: TGTGCCAGCTCACCACGGACAGAGAGCAATCAGCCCCAGCATTTT.

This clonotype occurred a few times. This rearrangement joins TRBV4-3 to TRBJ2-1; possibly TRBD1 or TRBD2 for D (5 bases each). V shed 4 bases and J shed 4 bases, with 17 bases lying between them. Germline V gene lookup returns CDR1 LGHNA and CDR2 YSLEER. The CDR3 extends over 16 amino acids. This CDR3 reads CASSRGHGSGYNEQFF. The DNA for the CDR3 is TGCGCCAGCAGCCGCGGACATGGGAGTGGGTACAATGAGCAGTTCTTC.

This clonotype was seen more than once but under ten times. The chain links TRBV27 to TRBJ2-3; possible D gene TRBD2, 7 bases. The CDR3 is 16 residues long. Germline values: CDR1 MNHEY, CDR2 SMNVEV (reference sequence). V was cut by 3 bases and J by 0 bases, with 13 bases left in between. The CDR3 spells CASSFYGGGSTDTQYF. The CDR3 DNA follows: TGTGCCAGCAGTTTTTACGGCGGGGGCAGCACAGATACGCAGTATTTT.

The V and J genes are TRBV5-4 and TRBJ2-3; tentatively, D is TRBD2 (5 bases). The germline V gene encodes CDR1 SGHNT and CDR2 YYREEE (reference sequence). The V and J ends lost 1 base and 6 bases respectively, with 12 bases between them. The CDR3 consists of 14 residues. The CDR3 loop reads CASSLMGVGDTQYF. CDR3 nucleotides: TGTGCCAGCAGCTTGATGGGAGTTGGTGATACGCAGTATTTT. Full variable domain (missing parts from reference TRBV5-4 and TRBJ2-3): ETGVTQSPTHLIKTRGQQVTLRCSSQSGHNTVSWYQQALGQGPQFIFQYYREEENGRGNFPPRFSGLQFPNYSSELNVNALELDDSALYLCASSLMGVGDTQYFGPGTRLTVL.

CDR3 region: CASMGRRSTYEQYF. As DNA, the CDR3 is TGCGCCTCCATGGGAAGGCGGAGCACCTACGAGCAGTACTTC. This chain joins TRBV5-1 and TRBJ2-7; D not resolved. V lost 10 bases and J 2 bases, leaving 19 bases between the germline ends. Germline lookup yields CDR1 SGHRS and CDR2 YFSETQ. The CDR3 consists of 14 residues. Variable domain in full (rest from reference TRBV5-1 and TRBJ2-7): KAGVTQTPRYLIKTRGQQVTLSCSPISGHRSVSWYQQTPGQGLQFLFEYFSETQRNKGNFPGRFSGRQFSNSRSEMNVSTLELGDSALYLCASMGRRSTYEQYFGPGTRLTVT.

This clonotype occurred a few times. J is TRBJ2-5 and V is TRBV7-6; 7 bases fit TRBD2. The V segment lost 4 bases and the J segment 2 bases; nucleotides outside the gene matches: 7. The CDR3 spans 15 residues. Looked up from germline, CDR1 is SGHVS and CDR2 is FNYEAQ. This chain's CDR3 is CASSSLAVGQETQYF. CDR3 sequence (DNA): TGTGCCAGCAGCTCGCTAGCGGTAGGGCAAGAGACCCAGTACTTC. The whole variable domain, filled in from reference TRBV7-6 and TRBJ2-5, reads GAGVSQSPRYKVTKRGQDVALRCDPISGHVSLYWYRQALGQGPEFLTYFNYEAQQDKSGLPNDRFSAERPEGSISTLTIQRTEQRDSAMYRCASSSLAVGQETQYFGPGTRLLVL.

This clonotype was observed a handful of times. The CDR3 sequence is CASSSGQGADGYTF. Written as DNA, the CDR3 is TGTGCCAGCAGCTCGGGACAGGGGGCGGATGGCTACACCTTC. This chain joins TRBV5-5 and TRBJ1-2; 12 bases fit TRBD1. This CDR3 has 14 amino acids. V lost 3 bases and J lost 6; bases outside the gene matches: 3. Germline CDR1 is SGHKS and CDR2 is YYEKEE (reference sequence).

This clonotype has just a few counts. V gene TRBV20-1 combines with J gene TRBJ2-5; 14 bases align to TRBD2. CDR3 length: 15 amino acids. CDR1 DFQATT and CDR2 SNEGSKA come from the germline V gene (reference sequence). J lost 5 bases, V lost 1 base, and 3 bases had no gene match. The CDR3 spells CSARGTSGRMETQYF. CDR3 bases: TGCAGTGCTAGAGGGACTAGCGGGAGGATGGAGACCCAGTACTTC.